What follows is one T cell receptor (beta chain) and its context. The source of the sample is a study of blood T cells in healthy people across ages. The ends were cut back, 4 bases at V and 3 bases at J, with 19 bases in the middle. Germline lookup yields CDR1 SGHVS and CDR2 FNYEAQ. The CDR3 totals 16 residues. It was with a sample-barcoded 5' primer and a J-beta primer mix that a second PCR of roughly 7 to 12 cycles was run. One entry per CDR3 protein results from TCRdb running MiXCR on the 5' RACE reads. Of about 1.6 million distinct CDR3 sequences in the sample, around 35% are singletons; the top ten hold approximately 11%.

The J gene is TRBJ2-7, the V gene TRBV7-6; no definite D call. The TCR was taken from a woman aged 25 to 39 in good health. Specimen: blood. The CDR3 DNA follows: TGTGCCAGCAGCTCGAGTACCAATAGTATGTTCTACGAGCAGTACTTC. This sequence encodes CASSSSTNSMFYEQYF. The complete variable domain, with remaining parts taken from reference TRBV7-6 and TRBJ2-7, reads GAGVSQSPRYKVTKRGQDVALRCDPISGHVSLYWYRQALGQGPEFLTYFNYEAQQDKSGLPNDRFSAERPEGSISTLTIQRTEQRDSAMYRCASSSSTNSMFYEQYFGPGTRLTVT.